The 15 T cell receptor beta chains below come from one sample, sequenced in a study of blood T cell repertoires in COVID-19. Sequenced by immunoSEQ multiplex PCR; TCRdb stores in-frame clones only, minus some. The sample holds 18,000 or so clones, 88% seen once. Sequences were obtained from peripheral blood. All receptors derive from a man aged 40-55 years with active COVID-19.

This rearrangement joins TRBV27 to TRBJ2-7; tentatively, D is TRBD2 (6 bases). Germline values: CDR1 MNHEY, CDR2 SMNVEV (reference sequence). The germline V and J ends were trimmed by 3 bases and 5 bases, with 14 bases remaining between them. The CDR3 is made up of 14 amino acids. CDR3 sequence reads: CASSFRRGSNEQYF. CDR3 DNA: TGTGCCAGCAGTTTCCGGAGGGGAAGCAACGAGCAGTACTTC.

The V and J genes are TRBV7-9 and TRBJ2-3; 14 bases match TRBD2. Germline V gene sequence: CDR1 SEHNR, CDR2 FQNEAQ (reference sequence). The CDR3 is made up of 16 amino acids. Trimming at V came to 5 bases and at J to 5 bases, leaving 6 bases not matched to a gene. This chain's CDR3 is CASSPRLAGGRDTQYF. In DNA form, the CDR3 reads TGTGCCAGCAGCCCACGACTAGCGGGAGGGAGAGATACGCAGTATTTT.

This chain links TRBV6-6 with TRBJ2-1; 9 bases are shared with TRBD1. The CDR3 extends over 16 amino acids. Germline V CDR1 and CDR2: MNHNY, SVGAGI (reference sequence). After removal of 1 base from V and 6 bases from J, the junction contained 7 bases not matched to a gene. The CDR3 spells CASSYYGTGFSNEQFF. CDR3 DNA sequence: TGTGCCAGCAGTTACTATGGGACAGGGTTCAGCAATGAGCAGTTCTTC.

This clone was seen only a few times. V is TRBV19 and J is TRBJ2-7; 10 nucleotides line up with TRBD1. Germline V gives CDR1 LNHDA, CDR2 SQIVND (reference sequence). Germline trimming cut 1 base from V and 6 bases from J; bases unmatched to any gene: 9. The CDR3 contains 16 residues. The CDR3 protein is CASSIAPAGTGVEQYF. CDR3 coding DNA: TGTGCCAGTAGTATAGCCCCAGCCGGGACAGGGGTCGAGCAGTACTTC.

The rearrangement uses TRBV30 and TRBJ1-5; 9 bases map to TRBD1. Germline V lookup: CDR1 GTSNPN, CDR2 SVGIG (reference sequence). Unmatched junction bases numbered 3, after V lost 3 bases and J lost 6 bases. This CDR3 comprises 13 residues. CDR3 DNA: TGTGCCTGGAGACAGGGGGCTGGTCAGCCCCAGCATTTT. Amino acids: CAWRQGAGQPQHF. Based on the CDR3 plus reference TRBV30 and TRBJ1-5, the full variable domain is SQTIHQWPATLVQPVGSPLSLECTVEGTSNPNLYWYRQAAGRGLQLLFYSVGIGQISSEVPQNLSASRPQDRQFILSSKKLLLSDSGFYLCAWRQGAGQPQHFGDGTRLSIL.

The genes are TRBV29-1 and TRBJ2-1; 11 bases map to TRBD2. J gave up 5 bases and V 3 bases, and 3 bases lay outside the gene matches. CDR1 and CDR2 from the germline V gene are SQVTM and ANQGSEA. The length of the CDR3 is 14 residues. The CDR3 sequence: CSVEGLAENNEQFF. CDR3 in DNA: TGCAGCGTTGAGGGACTAGCGGAAAACAATGAGCAGTTCTTC.

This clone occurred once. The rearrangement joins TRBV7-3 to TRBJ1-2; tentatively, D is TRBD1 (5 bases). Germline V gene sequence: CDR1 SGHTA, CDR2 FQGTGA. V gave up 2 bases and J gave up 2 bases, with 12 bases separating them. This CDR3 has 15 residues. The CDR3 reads CASSLFGGGNYGYTF. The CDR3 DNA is TGTGCCAGCAGCTTATTTGGGGGAGGGAACTATGGCTACACCTTC.

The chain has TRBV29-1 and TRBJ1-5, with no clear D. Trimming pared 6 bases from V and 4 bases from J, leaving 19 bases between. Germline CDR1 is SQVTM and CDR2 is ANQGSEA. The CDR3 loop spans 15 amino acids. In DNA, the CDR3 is TGCAGCGTCGCAGAGTCTACGGCGGCAAATCAGCCCCAGCATTTT. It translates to CSVAESTAANQPQHF.

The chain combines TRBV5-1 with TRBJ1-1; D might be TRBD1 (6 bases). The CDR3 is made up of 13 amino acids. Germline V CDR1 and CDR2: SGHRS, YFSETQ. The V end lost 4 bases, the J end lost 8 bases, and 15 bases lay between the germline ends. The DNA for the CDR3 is TGCGCCAGCAGCCTAACCGGACAGAGAGAAGCTTTCTTT. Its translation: CASSLTGQREAFF.

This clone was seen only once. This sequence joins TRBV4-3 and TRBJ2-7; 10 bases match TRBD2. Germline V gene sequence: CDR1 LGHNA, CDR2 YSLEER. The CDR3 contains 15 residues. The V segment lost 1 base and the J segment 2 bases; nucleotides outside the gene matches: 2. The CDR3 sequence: CASSQGSGGTYEQYF. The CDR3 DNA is TGCGCCAGCAGCCAAGGTAGCGGGGGGACCTACGAGCAGTACTTC.

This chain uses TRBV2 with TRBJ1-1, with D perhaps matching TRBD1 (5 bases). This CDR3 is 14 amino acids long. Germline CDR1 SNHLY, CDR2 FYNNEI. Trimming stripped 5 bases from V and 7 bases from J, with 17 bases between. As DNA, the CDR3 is TGTGCCAGCAGTCTCCCCCGCAGGACAAATGAAGCTTTCTTT. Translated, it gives CASSLPRRTNEAFF.

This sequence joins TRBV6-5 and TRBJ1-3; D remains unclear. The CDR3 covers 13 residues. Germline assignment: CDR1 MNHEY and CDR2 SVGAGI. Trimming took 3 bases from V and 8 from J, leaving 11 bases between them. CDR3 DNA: TGTGCCAGCAGTTATGACATCGGATACACCATATATTTT. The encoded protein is CASSYDIGYTIYF.

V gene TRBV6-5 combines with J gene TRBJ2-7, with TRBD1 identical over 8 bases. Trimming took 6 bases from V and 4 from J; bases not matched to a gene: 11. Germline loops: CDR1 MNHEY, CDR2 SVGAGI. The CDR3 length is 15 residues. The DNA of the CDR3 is TGTGCCAGCAGCCCCGGCGGGACAGGAGTGTACGAGCAGTACTTC. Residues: CASSPGGTGVYEQYF.

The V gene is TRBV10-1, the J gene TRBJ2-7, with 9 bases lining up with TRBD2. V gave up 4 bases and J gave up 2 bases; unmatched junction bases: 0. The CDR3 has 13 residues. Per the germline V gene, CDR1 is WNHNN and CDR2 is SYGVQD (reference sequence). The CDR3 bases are TGCGCCAGCAGTGTAGCGGGGGCCTACGAGCAGTACTTC. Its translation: CASSVAGAYEQYF.

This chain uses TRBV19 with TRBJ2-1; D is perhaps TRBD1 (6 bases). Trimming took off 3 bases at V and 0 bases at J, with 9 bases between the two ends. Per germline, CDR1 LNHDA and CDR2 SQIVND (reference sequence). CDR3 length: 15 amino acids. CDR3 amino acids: CASSIGQSSYNEQFF. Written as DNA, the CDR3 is TGTGCCAGTAGTATTGGACAGAGCTCCTACAATGAGCAGTTCTTC. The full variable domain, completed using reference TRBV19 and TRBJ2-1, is DGGITQSPKYLFRKEGQNVTLSCEQNLNHDAMYWYRQDPGQGLRLIYYSQIVNDFQKGDIAEGYSVSREKKESFPLTVTSAQKNPTAFYLCASSIGQSSYNEQFFGPGTRLTVL.